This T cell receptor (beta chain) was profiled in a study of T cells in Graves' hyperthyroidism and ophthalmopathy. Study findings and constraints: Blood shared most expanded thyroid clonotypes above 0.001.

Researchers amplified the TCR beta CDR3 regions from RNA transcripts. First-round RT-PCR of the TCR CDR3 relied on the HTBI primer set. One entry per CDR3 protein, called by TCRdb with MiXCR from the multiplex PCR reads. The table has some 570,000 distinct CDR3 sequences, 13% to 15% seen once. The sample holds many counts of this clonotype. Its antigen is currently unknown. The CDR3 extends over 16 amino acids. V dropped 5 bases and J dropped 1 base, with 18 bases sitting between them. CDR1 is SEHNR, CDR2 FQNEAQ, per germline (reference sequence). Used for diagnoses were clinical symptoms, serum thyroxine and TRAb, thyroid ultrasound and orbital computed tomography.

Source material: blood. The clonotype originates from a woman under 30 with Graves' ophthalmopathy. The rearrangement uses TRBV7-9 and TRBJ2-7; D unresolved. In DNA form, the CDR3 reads TGTGCCAGCAGCCCACTGACCCGGGTTAGGTCCTACGAGCAGTACTTC. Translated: CASSPLTRVRSYEQYF. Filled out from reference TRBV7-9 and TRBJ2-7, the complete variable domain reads DTGVSQNPRHKITKRGQNVTFRCDPISEHNRLYWYRQTLGQGPEFLTYFQNEAQLEKSRLLSDRFSAERPKGSFSTLEIQRTEQGDSAMYLCASSPLTRVRSYEQYFGPGTRLTVT.